This note documents a single T cell receptor beta chain sequence. This clone was seen just once. The antigen it binds to is not known. Within one base of it there is no much larger clone, and no base qualities were kept. The data are from a study of shared clonotypes between healthy human individuals (dated by TCRdb to between 2020 and 2021). A note on the overall study: Two women and three men aged 18 to 49 years were included in the cohort. For each donor, CD4 naive and CD4 memory were each given three plates, CD8 naive was given two plates, and CD8 memory was given one plate. To estimate repertoire size and how much clonotypes are shared between individuals, the study performed deep sequencing of blood TCR repertoires from a handful of healthy adults. Libraries were prepared and TCR repertoires were sequenced by different laboratories using diverse techniques, in order to increase sequencing depth and limit assay-specific biases. Per donor, leukapheresis produced somewhere between about 0.9 and 9 billion PBMCs.

Summary of the overall study and its limitations: Because the study included only a small number of donors, the genetic and exposure-history diversity represented was limited. Rarefaction of sorted-subset datasets indicated incomplete sequencing despite the large sequencing depth. About 5% of naive CD4, around 3.6% of naive CD8, 2.3% of memory CD4, and about 0.4% of memory CD8 clonotypes were shared across several donors. Based on pairwise subsampling, the degree of clonotype sharing among donors was expected to be affected by sequencing depth. Sampling was restricted to blood, and TCR repertoires in tissue are likely to differ from TCR repertoires in blood. Larger estimated clonotype richness was generally found for naive subsets than for memory subsets. Clonotypes shared by all four sorted-subset donors showed higher generation probabilities than non-shared clonotypes.

From the germline V gene, CDR1 is KGHSH and CDR2 is LQKENI. The CDR3 holds 17 amino acids from the cysteine to the phenylalanine. Only CDR3 DNA is held: 51 bases, read in frame from base 1. Trimming removed 0 bases from V and 5 bases from J, leaving 17 bases between the germline ends. Donors were healthy HIV-negative adults with no recently reported acute infections or vaccinations. Only Caucasian adults living in Nashville, Tennessee, USA were represented among the donors. CD4+ T cells were enriched by magnetic negative selection, after which naive cells were positively selected on CD45RA and the negative fraction was taken as the memory subset. After blood collection by leukapheresis, PBMCs were isolated using Ficoll-Histopaque density gradient centrifugation and then cryopreserved in the vapor phase of liquid nitrogen. Purity and quantity of every magnetically sorted T cell population were checked by analytical flow cytometry. Each sorted fraction had its genomic DNA isolated and then quantified by UV absorbance on a Nanodrop 2000c.

TCR CDR3 regions were amplified from genomic DNA by multiplex PCR using the deep immunoSEQ assay. Extracted genomic DNA from each cell subset was spread evenly across all wells of several immunoSEQ 96-well plates, with each plate serving as a replicate. Each replicate PCR for sorted subsets received around 0.2 ug genomic DNA, equal to roughly 29,000 T cell genomes. Purified libraries were quantified with a Qubit 3.0 fluorometer, sized on a Bioanalyzer 2100, and re-quantified with the KAPA Library Quantification kit. Every immunoSEQ 96-well plate was sequenced on a dedicated single-read 150-cycle Illumina NextSeq 550 flow cell. Per the original workflow: Because the immunoSEQ output held only junctional sequences and lacked quality scores, the filtering could not match the filtering applied to full-length reads. To assign V/J genes and CDR3, sequences were annotated against IMGT germline references using PyIR, a Python wrapper for IgBLAST v1.9. Reads were removed for weak V/J assignments (E-value above 1e-6), missing CDR3, stop codons, out-of-frame junctions, or ambiguous translated residues. V3J clonotypes were defined as sequences sharing an identical inferred V gene, J gene, and CDR3 amino acid sequence. Percentage overlap between repertoires was calculated by dividing the number of shared unique clonotypes by the size of the smaller repertoire. Repertoire richness was assessed with RTK rarefaction, the Chao1 estimator, and Recon v2.1 estimates of unobserved clonotypes. Generation probabilities were computed with OLGA for all TCRbeta clonotypes obtained by the gDNA method from a handful of donors. What TCRdb holds here is the immuneACCESS table cut down to in-frame rearrangements. Part of the clones is not present; checked against another copy, under half of the missing clones reflect an unresolved V gene, and the others are unexplained. The V and J calls and clone size are taken from that table; D and trimming were inferred from the DNA. Across this sample there are roughly 2.2 million clones, with roughly 90% seen only once. Of the sample, 0.37% is held by the ten largest clones.

The origin of this receptor is a man younger than 30 in good health. Some clones in this sample may be carry-over from other donors' samples. Material for sequencing was naive CD4+ T cells from PBMCs. This sample's cell subset or site label indicates: CD45RA+ positively selected. The chain employs TRBV18 and TRBJ2-1; TRBD2 is possibly the D segment (7 matching bases). The CDR3 region: CASSPPIRQRDNNEQFF. The sequenced DNA is TGTGCCAGCTCACCACCGATCCGCCAGCGGGACAACAATGAGCAGTTCTTC.